Following are 26 T cell receptor beta chains from one sample sequenced in a study of T-cell reconstitution after alpha-beta-depleted transplantation in children. Preparing the TCRbeta library involved the use of unique molecular identifiers. TCRdb used MiXCR to reprocess the PCR reads, holding one entry per CDR3 protein. The repertoire has about 1,000,000 distinct CDR3 sequences, about 26% of them found once; the top ten carry more than 25%. This material consisted of PBMCs, mostly from graft donor cells, taken 360 days after TCRalphabeta/CD19-depleted stem cell transplant. Receptors were obtained from a boy younger than two who had a stem cell transplant for SCID, so the T cells may come from the graft donor.

This clonotype was counted between two and nine times. This rearrangement joins TRBV3-1 to TRBJ2-1, with 7 bases fitting TRBD2. CDR3 length: 14 amino acids. Germline CDR1 is LGHDT and CDR2 is YNNKEL (reference sequence). The junction had 9 bases not matched to a gene; V was cut back by 5 bases and J by 8 bases. The CDR3 here is CASSTRTRGYEQFF. As DNA, the CDR3 is TGTGCCAGCAGCACGCGGACTAGGGGATATGAGCAGTTCTTC.

The chain employs TRBV5-1 and TRBJ1-4, with D unresolved. Germline values: CDR1 SGHRS, CDR2 YFSETQ. Between the trimmed V and J ends, which lost 2 bases and 6 bases, there was a span of 8 bases. CDR3 size: 13 residues. The CDR3 coding sequence is TGCGCCAGCAGCTTCCAGGCGGATGAAAAACTGTTTTTT. Residues: CASSFQADEKLFF.

This clonotype has a count of ten or more. The V gene is TRBV6-5, the J gene TRBJ2-7; 8 bases are a match to TRBD2. Trimming took 2 bases from V and 3 from J; bases not matched to a gene: 0. The CDR3 is made up of 13 amino acids. Germline V lookup: CDR1 MNHEY, CDR2 SVGAGI. For the CDR3, the DNA is TGTGCCAGCAGTTACGGGACTAGCTACGAGCAGTACTTC. Protein sequence: CASSYGTSYEQYF.

The chain has TRBV2 and TRBJ2-3; TRBD2 matches at 12 bases. V trimming: 1 base; J trimming: 13 bases; junction bases outside the gene matches: 9. Germline values: CDR1 SNHLY, CDR2 FYNNEI. The CDR3 extends over 15 amino acids. Here the CDR3 DNA reads TGTGCCAGCAGTGAAGAAACAGGACTAGCGGGGAGGGAGTATTTT. This codes for CASSEETGLAGREYF. Full variable domain (outside the CDR3, taken from reference TRBV2 and TRBJ2-3): EPEVTQTPSHQVTQMGQEVILRCVPISNHLYFYWYRQILGQKVEFLVSFYNNEISEKSEIFDDQFSVERPDGSNFTLKIRSTKLEDSAMYFCASSEETGLAGREYFGPGTRLTVL.

The V call is TRBV20-1, the J call TRBJ2-7, with D perhaps TRBD1 (5 bases). Germline values: CDR1 DFQATT, CDR2 SNEGSKA (reference sequence). This CDR3 spans 15 amino acids. V was clipped by 2 bases and J by 2 bases, with 16 bases between them. The CDR3: CSARSRAGRTYEQYF. As DNA, the CDR3 is TGCAGTGCTAGAAGTCGGGCAGGGCGGACCTACGAGCAGTACTTC.

This clonotype has a handful of counts. V usage is TRBV5-1 and J usage is TRBJ2-7, with TRBD1 matching 9 bases. Germline V gene data show CDR1 as SGHRS and CDR2 as YFSETQ. The J segment lost 1 base and the V segment lost 2 bases, leaving 7 bases of the junction unmatched. This CDR3 has 16 residues. The CDR3, as DNA: TGCGCCAGCAGCTTACCGGAGGACAGGGGTTCCTACGAGCAGTACTTC. Translating it yields CASSLPEDRGSYEQYF.

The CDR3 coding sequence is TGTGCCAGCAGCCGAGACGACAGGAGCTCCTACAATGAGCAGTTCTTC. Its protein is CASSRDDRSSYNEQFF. V is TRBV7-2 and J is TRBJ2-1, with D possibly matching TRBD1 (6 bases). This CDR3 has 16 amino acids. Germline lookup yields CDR1 SGHTA and CDR2 FQGNSA. Trimming took 5 bases from V and 0 from J, leaving 14 bases between them.

Note on this clonotype: A read error is possible here, since a much larger clone lies one base away. The gene calls are TRBV6-2 or TRBV6-3 and TRBJ2-1; TRBD2 aligns across 12 bases. This CDR3 is 16 amino acids long. Germline CDR1 MNHEY, CDR2 SVGEGT. J lost 3 bases, V lost 4 bases, and 4 bases had no gene match. In nucleotides, the CDR3 is TGTGCCAGCAGTTCCCGACTAGCGGGGGACTACAATGAGCAGTTCTTC. Its protein is CASSSRLAGDYNEQFF.

This clonotype was counted a few times. This chain connects TRBV7-2 to TRBJ2-2, with 10 bases fitting TRBD1. The CDR3 runs 15 residues. CDR1 is SGHTA and CDR2 is FQGNSA in the germline V gene. Trimming cost V 4 bases and J 4 bases; bases outside gene matches: 3. The DNA of the CDR3 is TGTGCCAGCAGCTGGGACAGGGGAGGCACCGGGGAGCTGTTTTTT. It codes for CASSWDRGGTGELFF.

The chain employs TRBV24-1 and TRBJ2-3; D is unclear. The ends were cut back, 5 bases at V and 1 base at J, with 9 bases in the middle. This CDR3 contains 14 residues. Germline V gene lookup returns CDR1 KGHDR and CDR2 SFDVKD. The CDR3 DNA sequence: TGTGCCACCAGTGGCAAAAGACGCACAGATACGCAGTATTTT. Translation gives CATSGKRRTDTQYF.

The rearrangement links TRBV5-1 to TRBJ2-6, with unresolved D. The germline V gene has CDR1 SGHRS and CDR2 YFSETQ. The V and J ends lost 5 bases and 4 bases respectively, with 13 bases between them. The length of the CDR3 is 15 residues. CDR3 nucleotides: TGCGCCAGCAGACGTACGCCCCGGGGGGCCAACGTCCTGACTTTC. Translated, it gives CASRRTPRGANVLTF.

This clonotype was picked up many times. The V call is TRBV5-1, the J call TRBJ1-2; D perhaps matches TRBD1 (6 bases). CDR1 and CDR2 (germline): SGHRS, YFSETQ. The CDR3 covers 13 residues. V lost 4 bases and J 8 bases, leaving 15 bases between the germline ends. The CDR3 nucleotides read TGCGCCAGCAGCCTTCAGGACAGAGTAGGCTACACCTTC. The encoded protein is CASSLQDRVGYTF. The whole variable domain, remainder taken from reference TRBV5-1 and TRBJ1-2, is KAGVTQTPRYLIKTRGQQVTLSCSPISGHRSVSWYQQTPGQGLQFLFEYFSETQRNKGNFPGRFSGRQFSNSRSEMNVSTLELGDSALYLCASSLQDRVGYTFGSGTRLTVV.

This clonotype was detected only a few times. The chain couples TRBV6-5 to TRBJ2-3; 7 bases agree with TRBD2. Germline CDR1 and CDR2: MNHEY and SVGAGI. The CDR3 totals 17 residues. V shed 2 bases, J shed 1 base, and the junction held 9 bases outside the gene matches. The CDR3 DNA reads TGTGCCAGCAGTTACAGACATCAGAGCGGGGGCACAGATACGCAGTATTTT. It is translated as CASSYRHQSGGTDTQYF.

This clonotype has a handful of counts. The V and J genes are TRBV28 and TRBJ1-1, with D possibly being TRBD1 (5 bases). Germline V CDR1 and CDR2: MDHEN, SYDVKM. The CDR3 is 16 residues long. V dropped 0 bases and J dropped 0 bases, with 11 bases sitting between them. CDR3 DNA sequence: TGTGCCAGCAGTTTATGGCCGGACACCTTGAACACTGAAGCTTTCTTT. It codes for CASSLWPDTLNTEAFF.

This clonotype turned up a few times. This chain links TRBV6-2 or TRBV6-3 with TRBJ2-3; 7 bases are shared with TRBD1. Germline CDR1 reads MNHEY; CDR2 reads SVGEGT. J gave up 7 bases and V 2 bases, and 15 bases lay outside the gene matches. The CDR3 runs to 17 residues. This CDR3 is CASSYDHRQGGTNTQYF. DNA for the CDR3: TGTGCCAGCAGTTACGATCATAGACAGGGTGGTACAAATACGCAGTATTTT.

This clonotype came up a few times. V and J are TRBV27 and TRBJ1-5; D gene ambiguous. Looked up from germline, CDR1 is MNHEY and CDR2 is SMNVEV (reference sequence). V lost 4 bases, J lost 4 bases, and 14 bases lay in between. CDR3 length: 15 amino acids. CDR3 bases: TGTGCCAGCAGTTCCGTCGGTCTTAAAAATCAGCCCCAGCATTTT. Translation gives CASSSVGLKNQPQHF.

In this sample, this clonotype turned up once. Sequence at one end of the junction differs from germline and may be a read error. V and J are TRBV3-1 and TRBJ2-5; TRBD2 matches 12 bases. In germline, CDR1 is LGHDT, CDR2 YNNKEL (reference sequence). This CDR3 has 19 residues. The CDR3 bases are TGTGCAAGCAGCCAAGCCCATTTCACTAGCGGGGGGTCGGGGGAGACCCAGTACTTC. Amino acids: CASSQAHFTSGGSGETQYF.

The chain is built from TRBV15 and TRBJ1-2; the D is unclear. The CDR3 has 13 residues. Trimming took off 1 base at V and 7 bases at J, with 10 bases between the two ends. The V gene's germline CDR1 is LNHNV and CDR2 YYDKDF (reference sequence). The CDR3: CATSRARNGGYTF. CDR3 sequence (DNA): TGTGCCACCAGCAGAGCCCGCAACGGTGGCTACACCTTC.

This clonotype occurred a few times. The V and J genes are TRBV24-1 and TRBJ2-1; 16 bases are a match to TRBD2. Germline CDR1 is KGHDR and CDR2 is SFDVKD. V was clipped by 3 bases and J by 7 bases; unmatched bases: 11. The CDR3 spans 19 residues. The CDR3 nucleotides read TGTGCCACCAGTGATGCCGTCCCGGGACTAGCGGGGGGGATTAATGAGCAGTTCTTC. This encodes CATSDAVPGLAGGINEQFF.

This clonotype has only a few counts. The gene calls are TRBV4-1 and TRBJ1-2; D might be TRBD1 (5 bases). In germline, CDR1 is MGHRA, CDR2 YSYEKL. The length of the CDR3 is 16 residues. Trimming stripped 0 bases from V and 0 bases from J, with 11 bases between. CDR3 in amino acids: CASSQDGAGPNYGYTF. DNA of the CDR3: TGCGCCAGCAGCCAAGATGGGGCAGGCCCTAACTATGGCTACACCTTC.

This clonotype has only a few counts. V gene TRBV10-3 combines with J gene TRBJ2-3; the match to TRBD1 covers 10 bases. Germline CDR1 reads ENHRY; CDR2 reads SYGVKD. The CDR3 contains 19 residues. Germline trimming cut 4 bases from V and 2 bases from J; bases unmatched to any gene: 15. In DNA form, the CDR3 reads TGTGCCATCAGTGGTGACAGGGGGCTCGTAGGAGAGACCACAGATACGCAGTATTTT. Protein: CAISGDRGLVGETTDTQYF.

The table lists this clonotype with a few counts. The rearrangement uses TRBV29-1 and TRBJ2-7; tentative D call: TRBD1 (6 bases). Germline lookup yields CDR1 SQVTM and CDR2 ANQGSEA. The CDR3 length is 16 residues. Trimming pared 1 base from V and 4 bases from J, leaving 20 bases between. The CDR3 sequence is CSVEALGRGLHYEQYF. Written as DNA, the CDR3 is TGCAGCGTTGAAGCACTCGGCAGGGGCCTTCATTACGAGCAGTACTTC.

This chain joins TRBV29-1 and TRBJ2-1; a weak D match, TRBD2 (6 bases). In germline, CDR1 is SQVTM, CDR2 ANQGSEA. Trimming left V 7 bases short and J 7 bases short, with 14 bases between. The CDR3 length is 12 residues. CDR3 sequence reads: CSGTTSRNEQFF. The CDR3 bases are TGCAGCGGAACGACTAGTAGGAATGAGCAGTTCTTC.

V gene TRBV6-1 combines with J gene TRBJ2-6; D is uncertain. The CDR3 spans 16 residues. CDR1 and CDR2 from the germline V gene are MNHNS and SASEGT. V lost 7 bases, J lost 0 bases, and 13 bases lay in between. DNA of the CDR3: TGTGCCAGCAATAGAGGTGTGGGCTCTGGGGCCAACGTCCTGACTTTC. Amino acids: CASNRGVGSGANVLTF.

The chain recombines TRBV7-2 with TRBJ2-1; tentatively, D is TRBD1 or TRBD2 (6 bases each). This CDR3 has 15 amino acids. The germline V gene has CDR1 SGHTA and CDR2 FQGNSA. The V end lost 1 base, the J end lost 8 bases, and 15 bases lay between the germline ends. The DNA for the CDR3 is TGTGCCAGCAGCTTAGTGCGGCTCGGGGGCCATGAGCAGTTCTTC. Its translation is CASSLVRLGGHEQFF.

The table lists this clonotype with a few counts. This chain joins TRBV4-1 and TRBJ2-7, with D perhaps matching TRBD1 or TRBD2 (5 bases each). The germline V gene has CDR1 MGHRA and CDR2 YSYEKL. This CDR3 spans 15 amino acids. Trimming took off 4 bases at V and 0 bases at J, with 13 bases between the two ends. The chain's CDR3 is CASSLGAPRSYEQYF. The CDR3 region has the DNA TGCGCCAGCAGCCTCGGGGCTCCCCGCTCCTACGAGCAGTACTTC.